The clone carrying this TCR beta chain was detected only a few times. Its specificity is not known. V gave up 4 bases and J gave up 7 bases; unmatched junction bases: 5. CDR1 and CDR2 (germline): MGHRA, YSYEKL. The CDR3 has 14 residues. MiXCR, run by TCRdb on the reads, gives a single entry per CDR3 protein. The sample lists hundreds of thousands of distinct CDR3 sequences; less than 40% were seen once. This sample was included in a study of T cell repertoires in cytomegalovirus infection. Study-level results: The ex vivo response showed dominance by HLA-C-restricted CMV-specific TCR beta clonotypes. Accumulated public TCR beta family frequency recognized individuals carrying CMV together with the relevant HLA.

Sequenced material: PBMCs. V usage is TRBV4-1 and J usage is TRBJ2-3; 10 bases map to TRBD1. The receptor was isolated from a human donor in good health (CMV status not recorded). Some clones in this sample may be carry-over from other donors' samples. The CDR3 DNA reads as TGCGCCAGCAGCCCTGGACAGGGGGGAAATACGCAGTATTTT. This gives the protein CASSPGQGGNTQYF.